One sample yielded the 4 T cell receptor beta chains listed below, sequenced in a study of T cell changes during pregnancy in multiple sclerosis. Repertoires were generated with immunoSEQ multiplex PCR, while TCRdb's copy carries only in-frame clones and drops some. The sample consists of tens of thousands of clones, around 92% of them appearing once. Source: peripheral blood, taken in the third trimester of pregnancy. The receptors originated from a female donor in good health, enrolled as a control in a pregnancy study.

The V gene is TRBV7-9, the J gene TRBJ2-7; the match to TRBD2 covers 11 bases. CDR3 length equals 14 residues. V was clipped by 6 bases and J by 4 bases; unmatched bases: 5. Germline V gives CDR1 SEHNR, CDR2 FQNEAQ (reference sequence). For the CDR3, the DNA is TGTGCCAGCAGTGAAACTAGCGGGAGTTACGAGCAGTACTTC. Translation gives CASSETSGSYEQYF.

The V gene is TRBV10-1, the J gene TRBJ2-1; the match to TRBD2 covers 10 bases. Germline trimming cut 0 bases from V and 4 bases from J; bases unmatched to any gene: 3. Germline loops: CDR1 WNHNN, CDR2 SYGVQD (reference sequence). This CDR3 has 16 residues. CDR3 residues: CASSESLAGVYNEQFF. The CDR3 coding sequence is TGCGCCAGCAGTGAGTCTCTAGCGGGGGTTTACAATGAGCAGTTCTTC.

This rearrangement joins TRBV4-3 to TRBJ1-4, with D perhaps TRBD1 (6 bases). The CDR3 spans 16 residues. V was cut by 4 bases and J by 5 bases, with 17 bases left in between. The V gene's germline CDR1 is LGHNA and CDR2 YSLEER. The CDR3 sequence is CASSPEGGDRNEKLFF. CDR3 in DNA: TGCGCCAGCAGCCCCGAAGGGGGAGACCGGAATGAAAAACTGTTTTTT.

CDR3 bases: TGTGCCAGCAGCTGGGGGACTAGCGGGAGGAATGAGCAGTTCTTC. The encoded protein is CASSWGTSGRNEQFF. This sequence joins TRBV7-2 and TRBJ2-1, with 15 bases matching TRBD2. Germline CDR1 SGHTA, CDR2 FQGNSA. Trimming at V came to 4 bases and at J to 7 bases, leaving 2 bases not matched to a gene. This CDR3 has 15 residues.